The clone carrying this T cell receptor beta chain was detected ten times or more. The sample is drawn from a study of regulatory T cells in long-lasting Graves disease. Stated time point: newly diagnosed GD, antithyroid drugs for less than 3 months. With RNA extracted from PBMCs as input, the TCR library was made. The ends lost 1 base at V and 6 bases at J; junction bases unmatched: 7. The germline CDR1 and CDR2 sequences are SGHAT and FQNNGV. The CDR3 is 16 amino acids. Building the TCR beta libraries relied on iRepertoire HTBI primers, and CDR3 regions underwent Arm-PCR. MiXCR, applied by TCRdb to the multiplex PCR reads, yields one record per CDR3 protein. The sample includes fewer than 500,000 distinct CDR3 sequences, about 16% of them seen just once. The sample was also linked to a second study, of T cells in Graves' hyperthyroidism and ophthalmopathy.

The sequencing here drew on peripheral blood mononuclear cells (PBMCs), taken at new diagnosis, from a patient treated with antithyroid drugs. This TCR derives from a man in his forties with Graves disease. The chain has TRBV11-2 and TRBJ2-1, with TRBD1 identical over 9 bases. The CDR3 spells CASSLVDRGYRNEQFF. CDR3 sequence (DNA): TGTGCCAGCAGCTTAGTGGACAGGGGCTATCGCAATGAGCAGTTCTTC.